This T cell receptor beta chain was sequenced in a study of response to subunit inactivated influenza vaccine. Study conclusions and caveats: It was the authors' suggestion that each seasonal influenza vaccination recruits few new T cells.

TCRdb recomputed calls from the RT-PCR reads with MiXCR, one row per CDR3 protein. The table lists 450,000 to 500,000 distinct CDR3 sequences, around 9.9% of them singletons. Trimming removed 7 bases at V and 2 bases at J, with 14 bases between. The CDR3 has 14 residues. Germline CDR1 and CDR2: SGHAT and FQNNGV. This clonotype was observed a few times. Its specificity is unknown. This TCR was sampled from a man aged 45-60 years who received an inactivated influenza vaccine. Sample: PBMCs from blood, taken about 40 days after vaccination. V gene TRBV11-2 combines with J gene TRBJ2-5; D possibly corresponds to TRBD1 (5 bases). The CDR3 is CASTKKGPQETQYF. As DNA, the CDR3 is TGTGCCAGCACCAAAAAGGGGCCTCAAGAGACCCAGTACTTC.